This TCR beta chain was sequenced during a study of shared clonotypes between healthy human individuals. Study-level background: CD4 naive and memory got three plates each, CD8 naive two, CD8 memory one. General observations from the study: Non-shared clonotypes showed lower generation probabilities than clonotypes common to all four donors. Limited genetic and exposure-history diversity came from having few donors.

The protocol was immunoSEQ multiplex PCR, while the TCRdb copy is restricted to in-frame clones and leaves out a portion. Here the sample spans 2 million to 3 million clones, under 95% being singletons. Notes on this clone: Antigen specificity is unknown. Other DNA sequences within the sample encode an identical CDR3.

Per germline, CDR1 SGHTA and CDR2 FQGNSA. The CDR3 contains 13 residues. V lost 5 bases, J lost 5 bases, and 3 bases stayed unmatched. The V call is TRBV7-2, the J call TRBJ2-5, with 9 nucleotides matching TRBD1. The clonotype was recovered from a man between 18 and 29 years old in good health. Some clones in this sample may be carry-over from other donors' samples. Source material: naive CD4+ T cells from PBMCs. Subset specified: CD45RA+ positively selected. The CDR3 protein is CASSPGQGETQYF. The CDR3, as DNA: TGTGCCAGCAGCCCCGGACAGGGGGAGACCCAGTACTTC.